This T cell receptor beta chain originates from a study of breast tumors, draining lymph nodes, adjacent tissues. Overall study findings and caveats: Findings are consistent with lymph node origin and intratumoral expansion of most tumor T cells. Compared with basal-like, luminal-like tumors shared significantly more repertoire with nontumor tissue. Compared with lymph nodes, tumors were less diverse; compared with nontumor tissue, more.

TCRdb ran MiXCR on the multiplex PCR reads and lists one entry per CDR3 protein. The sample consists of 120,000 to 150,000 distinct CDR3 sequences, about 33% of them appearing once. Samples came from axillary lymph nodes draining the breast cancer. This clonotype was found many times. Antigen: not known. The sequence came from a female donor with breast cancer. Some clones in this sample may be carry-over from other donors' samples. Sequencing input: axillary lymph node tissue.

CDR3 in amino acids: CASSLVGTTTDEQFF. For the CDR3, the DNA is TGTGCCAGCAGCTTAGTAGGCACCACAACCGATGAGCAGTTCTTC. The V call is TRBV7-2, the J call TRBJ2-1; D not resolved. The CDR3 contains 15 residues. CDR1 and CDR2 from the germline V gene are SGHTA and FQGNSA. The V end was cut by 1 base, the J end by 8 bases, with 15 bases between.